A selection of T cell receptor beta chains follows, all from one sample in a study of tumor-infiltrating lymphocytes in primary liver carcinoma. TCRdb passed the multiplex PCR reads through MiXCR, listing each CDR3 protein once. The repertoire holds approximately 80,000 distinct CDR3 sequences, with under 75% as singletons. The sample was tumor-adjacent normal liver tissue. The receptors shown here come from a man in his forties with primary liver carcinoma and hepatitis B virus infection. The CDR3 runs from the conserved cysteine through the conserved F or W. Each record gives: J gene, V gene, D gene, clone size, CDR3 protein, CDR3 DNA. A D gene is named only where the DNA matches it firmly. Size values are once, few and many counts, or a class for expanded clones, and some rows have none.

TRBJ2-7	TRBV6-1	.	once	CASCLGSGPYEQYF	TGTGCCAGCTGTCTTGGGTCCGGTCCCTACGAGCAGTACTTC
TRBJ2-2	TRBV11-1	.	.	CTSSFSRQRGTGELFF	TGTACCAGCAGCTTCAGTCGACAGAGGGGCACCGGGGAGCTGTTTTTT
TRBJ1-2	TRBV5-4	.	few	CASSLGVNYGYTF	TGTGCCAGCAGCTTGGGGGTCAACTATGGCTACACCTTC
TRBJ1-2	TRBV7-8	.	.	CVSTTSDYGYTF	TGTGTCAGCACCACTTCCGACTATGGCTACACCTTC
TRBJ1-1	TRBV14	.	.	CASSQDVDRVTRRFGTEAFF	TGTGCCAGCAGCCAAGATGTGGACAGAGTGACCCGACGGTTTGGGACTGAAGCTTTCTTT
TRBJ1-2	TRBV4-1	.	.	CASSQASESYGYTF	TGCGCCAGCAGCCAAGCTTCGGAGTCTTATGGCTACACATTC
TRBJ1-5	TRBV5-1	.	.	CASSFTLAGGPTDTQHF	TGCGCCAGCAGCTTTACGCTAGCGGGAGGGCCGACAGATACGCAGCATTTT
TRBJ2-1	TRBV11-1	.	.	CAGGEGTILYNEQFF	TGTGCCGGCGGGGAGGGGACAATCCTCTACAATGAGCAGTTCTTC
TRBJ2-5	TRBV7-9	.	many	CASSFQETQYF	TGTGCCAGCAGCTTCCAAGAGACCCAGTACTTC
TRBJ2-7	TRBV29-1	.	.	CNVGGNSYDQYF	TGCAACGTTGGTGGGAACTCCTACGATCAGTACTTC
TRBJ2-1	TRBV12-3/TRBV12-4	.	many	CASSLDNNEQFF	TGTGCCAGCAGTTTAGATAACAATGAGCAGTTCTTC
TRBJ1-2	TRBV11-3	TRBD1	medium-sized	CASSPPTYRGTNYGYTF	TGTGCCAGCAGCCCTCCTACCTACAGGGGAACTAACTATGGCTACACCTTC
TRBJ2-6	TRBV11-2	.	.	CATQRPRFGANVLTF	TGTGCCACACAGCGGCCGCGCTTTGGGGCCAACGTCCTGACTTTC
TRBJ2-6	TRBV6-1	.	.	CTSSGMANGANVLTF	TGTACCAGCAGTGGGATGGCCAATGGGGCCAACGTCCTGACTTTC
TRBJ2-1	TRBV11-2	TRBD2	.	CASSLNRGGRFYNKQFF	TGTGCCAGCAGCTTAAATAGGGGCGGGAGGTTCTACAATAAGCAGTTCTTC
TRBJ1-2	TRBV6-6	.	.	CSSSYSGSNYGYTF	TGTTCCAGCAGTTACTCGGGCTCTAACTATGGCTACACCTTC
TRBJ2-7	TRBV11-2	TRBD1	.	CASSLVLGQGSYEQYF	TGTGCCAGCAGCTTAGTCCTCGGACAGGGGAGCTACGAGCAGTACTTC
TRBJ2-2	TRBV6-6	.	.	CASKYSFVIGGTDTGELFF	TGTGCCAGCAAATACTCGTTTGTCATAGGAGGGACCGATACCGGGGAGCTGTTTTTT
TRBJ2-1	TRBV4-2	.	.	CASSQVWLSPEDEQFF	TGTGCCAGCAGCCAAGTTTGGCTGAGCCCTGAGGATGAGCAGTTCTTC
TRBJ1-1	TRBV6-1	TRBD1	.	CVSSGNSGQVRAFF	TGTGTCAGCAGTGGAAATTCGGGACAGGTCCGAGCTTTCTTT